This T cell receptor beta chain derives from a study of T cells in Graves' hyperthyroidism and ophthalmopathy. Study results and caveats: Blood samples included most of the expanded thyroid clonotypes exceeding 0.001.

Across 18 months, stable Graves' hyperthyroidism was marked by no progression to ophthalmopathy. Recently diagnosed hyperthyroidism of less than 2 months' duration affected patients aged 18 to 65. Each diagnosis was grounded in clinical symptoms, serum thyroxine and TRAb, thyroid ultrasound, and orbital computed tomography. Ten or more counts support this clonotype. Its antigen is still unknown. CDR3 size: 15 residues. V was clipped by 8 bases and J by 0 bases, with 16 bases between them. Germline CDR1 ENHRY, CDR2 SYGVKD. It was RNA transcripts that yielded the amplified TCR beta CDR3 regions. In the first-round RT-PCR of the TCR CDR3, the HTBI primer set was used. MiXCR was run by TCRdb on the multiplex PCR reads, yielding one entry per CDR3 protein. This sample has roughly 420,000 distinct CDR3 sequences, with about 15% found just once.

Sequencing was carried out using blood. The receptor was isolated from a woman aged 18 to 35 with Graves' hyperthyroidism. V usage is TRBV10-3 and J usage is TRBJ1-2; D is unresolved. CDR3 coding DNA: TGTGCCATCCCCGAAGAGAGTCGTTCTAACTATGGCTACACCTTC. Translated: CAIPEESRSNYGYTF.